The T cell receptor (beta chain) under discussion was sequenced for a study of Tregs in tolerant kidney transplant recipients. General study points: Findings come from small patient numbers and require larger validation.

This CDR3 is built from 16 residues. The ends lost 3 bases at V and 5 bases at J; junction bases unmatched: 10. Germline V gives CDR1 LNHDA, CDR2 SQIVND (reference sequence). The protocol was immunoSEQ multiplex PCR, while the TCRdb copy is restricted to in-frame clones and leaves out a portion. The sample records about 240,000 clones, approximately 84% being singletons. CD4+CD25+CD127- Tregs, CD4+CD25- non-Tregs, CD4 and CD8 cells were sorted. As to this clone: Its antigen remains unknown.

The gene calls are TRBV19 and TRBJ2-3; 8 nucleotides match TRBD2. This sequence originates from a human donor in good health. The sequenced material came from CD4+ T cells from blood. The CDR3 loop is CASSIPHGTSRDTQYF. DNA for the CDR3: TGTGCCAGTAGTATCCCGCATGGGACTAGTAGAGATACGCAGTATTTT.